This entry is about one T cell receptor (beta chain). Antigen unknown. These data are taken from a study of yellow fever vaccine responses in identical twins. Broader study findings: Among the twins, the vaccine T cell response reportedly seemed partly convergent and partly personalized.

The CDR3 is made up of 13 amino acids. Per the germline V gene, CDR1 is SNHLY and CDR2 is FYNNEI. V lost 3 bases, J lost 4 bases, and 10 bases lay in between. TCRdb independently ran MiXCR on the RT-PCR reads; one entry per CDR3 protein. The top ten clones hold less than 2% of a sample with thousands of distinct CDR3 sequences, almost 90% of them seen once. V is TRBV2 and J is TRBJ2-7; maybe TRBD1 (6 bases). The sequencing here drew on T cells from blood (PBMCs), unsorted or a sorted subset (not recorded which), taken before or after yellow fever vaccination (not recorded which). The receptor was derived from a woman under 30 who received the yellow fever vaccine. The CDR3 coding sequence is TGTGCCAGCAGTGACTCAGGGGAATACGAGCAGTACTTC. Protein: CASSDSGEYEQYF. Looking up the rest from reference TRBV2 and TRBJ2-7 gives the full variable domain: EPEVTQTPSHQVTQMGQEVILRCVPISNHLYFYWYRQILGQKVEFLVSFYNNEISEKSEIFDDQFSVERPDGSNFTLKIRSTKLEDSAMYFCASSDSGEYEQYFGPGTRLTVT.